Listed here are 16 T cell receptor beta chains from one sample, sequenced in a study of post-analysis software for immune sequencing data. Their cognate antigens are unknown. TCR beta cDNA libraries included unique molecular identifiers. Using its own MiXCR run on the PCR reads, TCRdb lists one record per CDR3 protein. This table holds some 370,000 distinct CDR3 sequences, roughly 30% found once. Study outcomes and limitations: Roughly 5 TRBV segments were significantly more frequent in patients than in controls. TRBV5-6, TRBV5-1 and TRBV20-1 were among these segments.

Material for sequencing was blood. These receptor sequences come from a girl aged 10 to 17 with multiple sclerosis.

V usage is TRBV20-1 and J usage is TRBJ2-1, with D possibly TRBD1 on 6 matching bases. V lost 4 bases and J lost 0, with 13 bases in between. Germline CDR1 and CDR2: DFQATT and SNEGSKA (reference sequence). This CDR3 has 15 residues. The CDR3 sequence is CSANPGTNSYNEQFF. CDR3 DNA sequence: TGCAGTGCTAACCCCGGGACAAACTCCTACAATGAGCAGTTCTTC.

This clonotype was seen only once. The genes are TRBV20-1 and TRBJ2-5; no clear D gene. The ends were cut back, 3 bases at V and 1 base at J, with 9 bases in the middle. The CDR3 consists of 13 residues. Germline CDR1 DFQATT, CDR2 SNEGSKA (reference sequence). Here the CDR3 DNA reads TGCAGTGCTAGTGGACCTTTCCAAGAGACCCAGTACTTC. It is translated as CSASGPFQETQYF.

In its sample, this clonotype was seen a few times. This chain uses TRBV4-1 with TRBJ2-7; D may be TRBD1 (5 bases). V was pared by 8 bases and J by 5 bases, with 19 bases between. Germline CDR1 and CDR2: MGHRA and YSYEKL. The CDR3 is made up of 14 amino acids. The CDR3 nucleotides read TGCGCCAGCGGAACCAGGGAAACAGGAAACGAGCAGTACTTC. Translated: CASGTRETGNEQYF.

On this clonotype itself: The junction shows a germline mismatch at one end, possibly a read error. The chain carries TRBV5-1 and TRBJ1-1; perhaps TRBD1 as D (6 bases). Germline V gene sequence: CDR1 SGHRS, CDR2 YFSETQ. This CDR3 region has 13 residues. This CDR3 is CVSSTLRGAEAFF. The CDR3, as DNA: TGCGTCAGCAGTACTCTCAGGGGTGCTGAAGCTTTCTTT.

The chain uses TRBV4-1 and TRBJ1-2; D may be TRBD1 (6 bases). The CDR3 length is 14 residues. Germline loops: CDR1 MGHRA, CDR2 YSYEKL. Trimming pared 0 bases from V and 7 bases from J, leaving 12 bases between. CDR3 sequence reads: CASSQDQGIGGYTF. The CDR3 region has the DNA TGCGCCAGCAGCCAAGACCAGGGGATCGGTGGCTACACCTTC.

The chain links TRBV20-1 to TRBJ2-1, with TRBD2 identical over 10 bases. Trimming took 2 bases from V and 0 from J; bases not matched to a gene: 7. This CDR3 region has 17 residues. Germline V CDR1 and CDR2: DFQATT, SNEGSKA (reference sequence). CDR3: CSARPGLATSSYNEQFF. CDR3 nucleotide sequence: TGCAGTGCTAGACCGGGACTAGCGACCAGCTCCTACAATGAGCAGTTCTTC.

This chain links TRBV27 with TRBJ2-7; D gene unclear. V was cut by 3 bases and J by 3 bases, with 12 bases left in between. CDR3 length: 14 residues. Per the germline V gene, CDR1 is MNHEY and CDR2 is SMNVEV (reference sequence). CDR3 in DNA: TGTGCCAGCAGTTTTGGGCCGACCTACTACGAGCAGTACTTC. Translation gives CASSFGPTYYEQYF.

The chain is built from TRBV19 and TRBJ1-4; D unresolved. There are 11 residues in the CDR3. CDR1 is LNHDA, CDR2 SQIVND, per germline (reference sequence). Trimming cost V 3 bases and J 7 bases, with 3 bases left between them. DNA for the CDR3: TGTGCCAGTAGTATGGGTGAAAAACTGTTTTTT. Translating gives CASSMGEKLFF.

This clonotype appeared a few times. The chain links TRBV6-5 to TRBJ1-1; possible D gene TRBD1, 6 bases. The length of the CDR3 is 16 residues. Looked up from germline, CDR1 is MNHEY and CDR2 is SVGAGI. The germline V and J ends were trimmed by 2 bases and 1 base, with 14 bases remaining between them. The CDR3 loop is CASSYHAGGPNTEAFF. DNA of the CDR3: TGTGCCAGCAGTTACCACGCGGGGGGGCCGAACACTGAAGCTTTCTTT.

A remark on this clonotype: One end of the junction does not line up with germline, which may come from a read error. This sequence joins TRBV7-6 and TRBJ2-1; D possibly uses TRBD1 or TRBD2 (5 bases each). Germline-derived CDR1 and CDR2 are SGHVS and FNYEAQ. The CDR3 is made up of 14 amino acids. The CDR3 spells CASSLRDLYDEQFF. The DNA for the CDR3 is TGTGCCAGCAGCTTGAGGGACCTCTACGATGAGCAGTTCTTC.

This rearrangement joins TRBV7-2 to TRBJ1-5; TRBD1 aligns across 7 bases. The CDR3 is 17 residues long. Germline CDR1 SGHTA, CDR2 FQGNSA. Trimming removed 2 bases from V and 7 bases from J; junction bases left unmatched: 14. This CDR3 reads CASSLRARGRGAQPQHF. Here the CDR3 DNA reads TGTGCCAGCAGCTTAAGGGCCCGTGGCAGGGGGGCCCAGCCCCAGCATTTT.

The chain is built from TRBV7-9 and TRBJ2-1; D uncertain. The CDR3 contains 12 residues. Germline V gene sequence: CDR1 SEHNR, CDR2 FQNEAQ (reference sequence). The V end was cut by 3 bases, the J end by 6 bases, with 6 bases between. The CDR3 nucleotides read TGTGCCAGCAGCTTTAAACGCAATGAGCAGTTCTTC. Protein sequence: CASSFKRNEQFF.

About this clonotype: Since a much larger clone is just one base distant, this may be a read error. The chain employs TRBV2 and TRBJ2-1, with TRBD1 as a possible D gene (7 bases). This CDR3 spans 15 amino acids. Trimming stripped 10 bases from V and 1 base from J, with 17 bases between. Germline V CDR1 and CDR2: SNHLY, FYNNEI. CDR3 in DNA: TGTGCCAACGAGGGGGGACAGAGTTCCTACAATGAGCAGTTCTTC. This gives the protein CANEGGQSSYNEQFF.

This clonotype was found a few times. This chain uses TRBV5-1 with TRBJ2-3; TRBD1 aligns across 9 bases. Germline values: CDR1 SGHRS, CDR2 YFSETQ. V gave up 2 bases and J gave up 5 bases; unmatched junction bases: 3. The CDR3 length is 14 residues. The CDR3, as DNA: TGCGCCAGCAGCTTCCGACAGGGGGTAGATACGCAGTATTTT. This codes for CASSFRQGVDTQYF.

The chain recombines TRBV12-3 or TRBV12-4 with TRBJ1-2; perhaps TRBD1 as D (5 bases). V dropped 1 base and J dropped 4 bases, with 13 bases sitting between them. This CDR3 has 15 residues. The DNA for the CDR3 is TGTGCCAGCAGTTTAGGAGGGGCTCGGAGCTATGGCTACACCTTC. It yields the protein CASSLGGARSYGYTF.

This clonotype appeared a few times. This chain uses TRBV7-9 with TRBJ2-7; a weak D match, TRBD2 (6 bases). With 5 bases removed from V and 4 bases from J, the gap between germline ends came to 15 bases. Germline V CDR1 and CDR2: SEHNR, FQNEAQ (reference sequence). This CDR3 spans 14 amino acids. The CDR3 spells CASSPTDRGYEQYF. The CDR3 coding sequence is TGTGCCAGCAGCCCGACAGATCGGGGGTACGAGCAGTACTTC.